A single sample is the source of the 5 T cell receptor beta chains below, sequenced in a study of blood T cell repertoires in COVID-19. Produced via immunoSEQ multiplex PCR; TCRdb's table is partial and in-frame only. The sample contains a few hundred thousand clones, roughly 90% of which appear only once. Sequencing was done on a sample of peripheral blood. The receptor set was obtained from a man aged 60 to 69 who had recovered from COVID-19.

This clone has more than one count but fewer than ten. The chain uses TRBV5-1 and TRBJ1-6; perhaps TRBD1 as D (5 bases). CDR3 length: 14 amino acids. Germline assignment: CDR1 SGHRS and CDR2 YFSETQ. The ends were cut back, 3 bases at V and 5 bases at J, with 9 bases in the middle. The CDR3 sequence: CASSWGGDNSPLHF. CDR3 bases: TGCGCCAGCAGCTGGGGGGGAGATAATTCACCCCTCCACTTT.

V and J are TRBV21-1 and TRBJ2-1; the table's D call, TRBD2, was not checked against the DNA. TRBV21-1 is a pseudogene segment. This CDR3 is 16 amino acids long. CDR3 loop: CASNGILTSGYNEQFF. The CDR3 DNA is TGTGCCAGCAACGGGATCCTGACTAGCGGGTACAATGAGCAGTTCTTC.

This chain links TRBV11-3 with TRBJ2-3; possibly TRBD2 for D (5 bases). Trimming removed 2 bases from V and 4 bases from J, with 10 bases in between. The germline V gene encodes CDR1 SGHNT and CDR2 YENEEA. This CDR3 contains 14 residues. The DNA for the CDR3 is TGTGCCAGCAGCTTAAGCCGGGGAGCAGATACGCAGTATTTT. Protein: CASSLSRGADTQYF.

The chain carries TRBV30 and TRBJ2-7; 8 nucleotides match TRBD1. The ends lost 2 bases at V and 6 bases at J; junction bases unmatched: 12. The CDR3 extends over 15 amino acids. Germline V lookup: CDR1 GTSNPN, CDR2 SVGIG (reference sequence). The CDR3 loop reads CAWSPADRESLEQYF. The CDR3 bases are TGTGCCTGGAGTCCCGCGGACAGGGAAAGCCTCGAGCAGTACTTC.

The chain uses TRBV6-1 and TRBJ1-5; D possibly corresponds to TRBD1 (5 bases). The CDR3 spans 13 residues. CDR1 and CDR2 (germline): MNHNS, SASEGT. V lost 3 bases and J lost 6, with 9 bases in between. The CDR3 nucleotides are TGTGCCAGCAGTGACCGGGGGGGTCAGCCCCAGCATTTT. Encoded protein: CASSDRGGQPQHF.